This entry concerns a single T cell receptor beta chain. The data are from a study of shared clonotypes between healthy human individuals. CDR1 LGHNA and CDR2 YNFKEQ come from the germline V gene. V was clipped by 0 bases and J by 1 base; unmatched bases: 7. The CDR3 length is 17 residues. Assay execution proceeded at the deep level. The sorted-subset replicate PCRs were given about 200 ng DNA, which is some 29,000 T cell genomes. Produced via immunoSEQ multiplex PCR; TCRdb's table is partial and in-frame only. The data contain 2 million to 2.5 million clones, nearly 97% of them singletons. CD4+ cells were split into CD45RA+ naive and CD45RA-negative memory subsets.

The V and J genes are TRBV4-2 and TRBJ2-7, with TRBD2 matching over 9 bases. The sequence was obtained from a man younger than 35 in good health. The sample was naive CD4+ T cells sorted from blood. The subset was: CD45RA+ positively selected. The CDR3 DNA sequence: TGTGCCAGCAGCCAAGACCTCCTAGCGGGGCATTCCTACGAGCAGTACTTC. Translation gives CASSQDLLAGHSYEQYF.